The 28 T cell receptor beta chains below were found in one sample sequenced in a study of T cell responses to AZD1222 COVID-19 vaccine (dated by TCRdb to the early 2020s). The time point label here, explained by the study, means: baseline before first vaccination. The library was made by the immunoSEQ multiplex PCR assay. TCRdb obtained this table from immuneACCESS and retained in-frame rearrangements with V and J assigned. These tables miss some clones; where compared with another copy, unresolved V genes account for less than half of the shortfall, and the remainder is unexplained. The sample records about 130,000 clones, just over 90% of which are singletons. Of the sample, 6.9% is held by the ten largest clones. Specimen: peripheral blood, collected on day 0 of AZD1222 vaccination. Receptor source: an adult in good health.

V and J are TRBV9 and TRBJ2-1; D is uncertain. Trimming stripped 0 bases from V and 4 bases from J, with 5 bases between. The CDR3 sequence is 13 residues long. Germline V gene lookup returns CDR1 SGDLS and CDR2 YYNGEE. CDR3 loop: CASSVGAYNEQFF. The CDR3 bases are TGTGCCAGCAGCGTAGGCGCGTACAATGAGCAGTTCTTC.

This chain uses TRBV4-1 with TRBJ2-7; the match to TRBD1 covers 7 bases. With V trimmed by 0 bases and J by 1 base, 3 bases remained unmatched. The CDR3 spans 15 residues. In germline, CDR1 is MGHRA, CDR2 YSYEKL. The CDR3 bases are TGCGCCAGCAGCCAAGAGACAGGGCGGTCCTACGAGCAGTACTTC. Protein: CASSQETGRSYEQYF.

J is TRBJ1-5 and V is TRBV7-9; 8 bases match TRBD1. The CDR3 runs 18 residues. Germline CDR1 reads SEHNR; CDR2 reads FQNEAQ (reference sequence). J gave up 2 bases and V 4 bases, and 13 bases lay outside the gene matches. The CDR3 loop reads CASSSIAAQGAGNQPQHF. The DNA of the CDR3 is TGTGCCAGCAGCTCAATTGCGGCCCAGGGGGCAGGCAATCAGCCCCAGCATTTT.

This clone has more than one count but fewer than ten. This rearrangement joins TRBV28 to TRBJ2-3; TRBD1 matches at 8 bases. With 6 bases clipped from V and 3 bases from J, the junction kept 5 bases outside the gene matches. Looked up from germline, CDR1 is MDHEN and CDR2 is SYDVKM. The CDR3 loop spans 14 amino acids. For the CDR3, the DNA is TGTGCCAGCAGCTACAGGGGGAGGACAGATACGCAGTATTTT. Translated, it gives CASSYRGRTDTQYF.

The chain recombines TRBV12-3 or TRBV12-4 with TRBJ1-1; no clear D. The CDR3 extends over 12 amino acids. V lost 2 bases and J 4 bases, leaving 5 bases between the germline ends. Here the CDR3 reads CASSLSSTEAFF. As DNA, the CDR3 is TGTGCCAGCAGTTTATCAAGCACTGAAGCTTTCTTT.

J is TRBJ2-2 and V is TRBV19, with unresolved D. The V gene's germline CDR1 is LNHDA and CDR2 SQIVND (reference sequence). The CDR3 extends over 13 amino acids. Deletions cut 10 bases from V and 2 bases from J, with 11 bases between. The chain's CDR3 is CATRLINTGELFF. In DNA, the CDR3 is TGTGCCACCAGGTTGATTAACACCGGGGAGCTGTTTTTT. Complete variable domain (other parts from reference TRBV19 and TRBJ2-2): DGGITQSPKYLFRKEGQNVTLSCEQNLNHDAMYWYRQDPGQGLRLIYYSQIVNDFQKGDIAEGYSVSREKKESFPLTVTSAQKNPTAFYLCATRLINTGELFFGEGSRLTVL.

This sequence joins TRBV3-1 (or the pseudogene TRBV3-2) and TRBJ2-3; perhaps TRBD2 as D (7 bases). The germline gives CDR1 LGHDT, CDR2 YNNKEL (reference sequence). The CDR3 runs 16 residues. V lost 0 bases to trimming and J lost 1 base, with 11 bases between them. The CDR3 DNA reads as TGTGCCAGCAGCCAAGATAAGGGGGGGGGCACAGATACGCAGTATTTT. Translating gives CASSQDKGGGTDTQYF.

The chain couples TRBV15 to TRBJ2-7; D is uncertain. Germline loops: CDR1 LNHNV, CDR2 YYDKDF (reference sequence). The CDR3 length is 12 residues. V gave up 0 bases and J gave up 3 bases, with 3 bases separating them. CDR3 nucleotides: TGTGCCACCAGCAGAGAAAGCTACGAGCAGTACTTC. Its translation is CATSRESYEQYF.

The chain is built from TRBV2 and TRBJ2-7; D is unresolved. Germline V gene sequence: CDR1 SNHLY, CDR2 FYNNEI. CDR3 length equals 14 residues. The V gene lost 6 bases and the J gene lost 2 bases, with 14 bases spanning the gap. As DNA, the CDR3 is TGTGCCAGCAGGAAGACGCAACCGACCTACGAGCAGTACTTC. This encodes CASRKTQPTYEQYF.

This clone appeared a few times. The chain has TRBV6-1 and TRBJ2-1, with D tentatively TRBD1 or TRBD2 (5 bases each). The CDR3 totals 13 residues. Germline lookup yields CDR1 MNHNS and CDR2 SASEGT. Trimming pared 1 base from V and 9 bases from J, leaving 10 bases between. The chain's CDR3 is CASSEGWGFEQFF. The CDR3 nucleotides are TGTGCCAGCAGTGAAGGGTGGGGGTTTGAGCAGTTCTTC.

The chain couples TRBV27 to TRBJ2-7; 11 positions match TRBD1. The CDR3 is 15 residues long. J gave up 7 bases and V 6 bases, and 11 bases lay outside the gene matches. Germline CDR1 is MNHEY and CDR2 is SMNVEV (reference sequence). DNA for the CDR3: TGTGCCAGCAGCCTCGGACAGGGGGCTATCGGGGAGCAGTACTTC. This sequence encodes CASSLGQGAIGEQYF.

Turning to this clone: Other DNA sequences within the sample encode an identical CDR3. The rearrangement joins TRBV9 to TRBJ2-1; 9 bases are a match to TRBD1. Germline loops: CDR1 SGDLS, CDR2 YYNGEE. Germline trimming cut 0 bases from V and 5 bases from J; bases unmatched to any gene: 3. This CDR3 contains 15 residues. CDR3: CASSVAGTGNNEQFF. In DNA, the CDR3 is TGTGCCAGCAGCGTAGCCGGGACAGGGAACAATGAGCAGTTCTTC.

The gene calls are TRBV6-5 and TRBJ2-7; D is unresolved. The CDR3 is 13 amino acids. V dropped 1 base and J dropped 2 bases, with 6 bases sitting between them. Germline V lookup: CDR1 MNHEY, CDR2 SVGAGI. The CDR3 DNA reads TGTGCCAGCAGTTACTTCGGAACCTACGAGCAGTACTTC. Translating gives CASSYFGTYEQYF.

The gene calls are TRBV11-2 and TRBJ2-7; perhaps TRBD2 as D (6 bases). Germline loops: CDR1 SGHAT, CDR2 FQNNGV. Deletions cut 4 bases from V and 6 bases from J, with 22 bases between. CDR3 size: 16 residues. The CDR3 DNA is TGTGCCAGCAGCTCCCGCTCCGGGGGTCCTTTGGTCGAGCAGTACTTC. Translating it yields CASSSRSGGPLVEQYF.

This clone came up a few times. The rearrangement links TRBV9 to TRBJ2-1; 9 nucleotides line up with TRBD2. Germline assignment: CDR1 SGDLS and CDR2 YYNGEE. The CDR3 runs 12 residues. Unmatched junction bases numbered 1, after V lost 7 bases and J lost 5 bases. CDR3 sequence: CASQRGDNEQFF. CDR3 DNA sequence: TGTGCCAGCCAGCGGGGGGACAATGAGCAGTTCTTC.

The chain combines TRBV6-5 with TRBJ1-3; D might be TRBD1 (5 bases). V shed 10 bases and J shed 2 bases, with 18 bases lying between them. Per the germline V gene, CDR1 is MNHEY and CDR2 is SVGAGI. CDR3 length: 15 amino acids. CDR3 in amino acids: CATSGAGTTGNTIYF. The CDR3 DNA reads as TGTGCCACCTCCGGGGCAGGGACTACTGGAAACACCATATATTTT.

The genes are TRBV18 and TRBJ2-6; D is possibly TRBD1 (5 bases). The CDR3 covers 19 residues. With 3 bases removed from V and 0 bases from J, the gap between germline ends came to 18 bases. Germline V gene data show CDR1 as KGHSH and CDR2 as LQKENI. CDR3 nucleotide sequence: TGTGCCAGCTCACCCAGACAGACGGCACCTGACTCTGGGGCCAACGTCCTGACTTTC. Translating it yields CASSPRQTAPDSGANVLTF. Full variable domain (rest looked up from reference TRBV18 and TRBJ2-6): NAGVMQNPRHLVRRRGQEARLRCSPMKGHSHVYWYRQLPEEGLKFMVYLQKENIIDESGMPKERFSAEFPKEGPSILRIQQVVRGDSAAYFCASSPRQTAPDSGANVLTFGAGSRLTVL.

This clone showed up just a few times. V is TRBV27 and J is TRBJ2-3; 13 positions match TRBD2. Per the germline V gene, CDR1 is MNHEY and CDR2 is SMNVEV (reference sequence). The V segment lost 5 bases and the J segment 4 bases; nucleotides outside the gene matches: 6. The CDR3 extends over 16 amino acids. The CDR3: CASSIGLAGVSDTQYF. CDR3 nucleotide sequence: TGTGCCAGCAGTATTGGACTAGCGGGGGTTTCAGATACGCAGTATTTT.

The chain employs TRBV24-1 and TRBJ1-5; perhaps TRBD1 as D (5 bases). Trimming removed 3 bases at V and 1 base at J, with 12 bases between. Germline V gene sequence: CDR1 KGHDR, CDR2 SFDVKD. This CDR3 is 16 amino acids long. CDR3: CATSDPRQGSNQPQHF. The CDR3, as DNA: TGTGCCACCAGTGATCCGAGGCAGGGAAGCAATCAGCCCCAGCATTTT.

To note about this clone: Other DNA sequences in this sample translate to the same CDR3. The rearrangement links TRBV5-1 to TRBJ2-7; D is ambiguous. This CDR3 contains 12 residues. The V end lost 0 bases, the J end lost 4 bases, and 5 bases lay between the germline ends. Germline V gene sequence: CDR1 SGHRS, CDR2 YFSETQ. CDR3 residues: CASSLGGYEQYF. Here the CDR3 DNA reads TGCGCCAGCAGCTTGGGGGGTTACGAGCAGTACTTC.

The V gene is TRBV7-3, the J gene TRBJ2-7; 12 nucleotides agree with TRBD2. The J segment lost 6 bases and the V segment lost 5 bases, leaving 8 bases of the junction unmatched. This CDR3 has 15 residues. CDR1 and CDR2 from the germline V gene are SGHTA and FQGTGA. The CDR3 spells CASSPTSGGPAEQYF. As DNA, the CDR3 is TGTGCCAGCAGCCCGACTAGCGGGGGCCCCGCCGAGCAGTACTTC.

This clone has just a few counts. The rearrangement links TRBV7-3 to TRBJ2-1; 7 nucleotides agree with TRBD2. CDR1 and CDR2 from the germline V gene are SGHTA and FQGTGA. This CDR3 region has 13 residues. V was clipped by 4 bases and J by 5 bases; unmatched bases: 2. CDR3 residues: CASSSRGDNEQFF. The CDR3 nucleotides are TGTGCCAGCAGCTCCCGGGGGGACAATGAGCAGTTCTTC.

V is TRBV6-2 or TRBV6-3 and J is TRBJ2-2, with a weak D call TRBD1 (6 bases). CDR1 is MNHEY and CDR2 is SVGEGT in the germline V gene. Trimming cost V 5 bases and J 6 bases, with 10 bases left between them. There are 13 residues in the CDR3. In DNA form, the CDR3 reads TGTGCCAGCAGTACAGGGTCGGCCGGGGAGCTGTTTTTT. This encodes CASSTGSAGELFF.

V usage is TRBV5-4 and J usage is TRBJ1-2; D perhaps matches TRBD1 (6 bases). There are 15 residues in the CDR3. Germline V gene lookup returns CDR1 SGHNT and CDR2 YYREEE (reference sequence). The V end was cut by 1 base, the J end by 4 bases, with 14 bases between. The CDR3 bases are TGTGCCAGCAGCTTGCGGGGGGGCGTATTCTATGGCTACACCTTC. This encodes CASSLRGGVFYGYTF.

This clone was detected only once. V gene TRBV4-2 combines with J gene TRBJ2-1; TRBD1 matches at 9 bases. CDR3 length: 15 residues. V lost 3 bases and J lost 8; bases outside the gene matches: 8. The V gene's germline CDR1 is LGHNA and CDR2 YNFKEQ. This CDR3 reads CASSQPGTGWYEQFF. The DNA of the CDR3 is TGTGCCAGCAGCCAGCCCGGGACAGGGTGGTATGAGCAGTTCTTC.

This chain joins TRBV10-3 and TRBJ2-7, with 7 bases matching TRBD1. The J segment lost 4 bases and the V segment lost 11 bases, leaving 14 bases of the junction unmatched. Germline lookup yields CDR1 ENHRY and CDR2 SYGVKD. This CDR3 is 14 amino acids long. The CDR3 loop reads CAVPKGTDKYEQYF. In nucleotides, the CDR3 is TGTGCCGTCCCCAAGGGGACAGATAAGTACGAGCAGTACTTC.

Comment on this clone: A read error may account for a junction end that differs from germline. The V gene is TRBV12-3 or TRBV12-4, the J gene TRBJ1-1; maybe TRBD1 (5 bases). This CDR3 spans 13 amino acids. CDR3 nucleotides: TGTGCCAGCAGTCTTGGGACTACGGACTCACCCCGCTTT. Its translation is CASSLGTTDSPRF.

This clone is a singleton in its sample. V usage is TRBV7-2 and J usage is TRBJ2-7, with a possible D match to TRBD2 (7 bases). The ends were cut back, 5 bases at V and 6 bases at J, with 20 bases in the middle. This CDR3 contains 15 residues. The germline V gene encodes CDR1 SGHTA and CDR2 FQGNSA. The CDR3 loop reads CASSPRGGGFGEQYF. CDR3 nucleotide sequence: TGTGCCAGCAGCCCGAGAGGGGGGGGTTTCGGCGAGCAGTACTTC.